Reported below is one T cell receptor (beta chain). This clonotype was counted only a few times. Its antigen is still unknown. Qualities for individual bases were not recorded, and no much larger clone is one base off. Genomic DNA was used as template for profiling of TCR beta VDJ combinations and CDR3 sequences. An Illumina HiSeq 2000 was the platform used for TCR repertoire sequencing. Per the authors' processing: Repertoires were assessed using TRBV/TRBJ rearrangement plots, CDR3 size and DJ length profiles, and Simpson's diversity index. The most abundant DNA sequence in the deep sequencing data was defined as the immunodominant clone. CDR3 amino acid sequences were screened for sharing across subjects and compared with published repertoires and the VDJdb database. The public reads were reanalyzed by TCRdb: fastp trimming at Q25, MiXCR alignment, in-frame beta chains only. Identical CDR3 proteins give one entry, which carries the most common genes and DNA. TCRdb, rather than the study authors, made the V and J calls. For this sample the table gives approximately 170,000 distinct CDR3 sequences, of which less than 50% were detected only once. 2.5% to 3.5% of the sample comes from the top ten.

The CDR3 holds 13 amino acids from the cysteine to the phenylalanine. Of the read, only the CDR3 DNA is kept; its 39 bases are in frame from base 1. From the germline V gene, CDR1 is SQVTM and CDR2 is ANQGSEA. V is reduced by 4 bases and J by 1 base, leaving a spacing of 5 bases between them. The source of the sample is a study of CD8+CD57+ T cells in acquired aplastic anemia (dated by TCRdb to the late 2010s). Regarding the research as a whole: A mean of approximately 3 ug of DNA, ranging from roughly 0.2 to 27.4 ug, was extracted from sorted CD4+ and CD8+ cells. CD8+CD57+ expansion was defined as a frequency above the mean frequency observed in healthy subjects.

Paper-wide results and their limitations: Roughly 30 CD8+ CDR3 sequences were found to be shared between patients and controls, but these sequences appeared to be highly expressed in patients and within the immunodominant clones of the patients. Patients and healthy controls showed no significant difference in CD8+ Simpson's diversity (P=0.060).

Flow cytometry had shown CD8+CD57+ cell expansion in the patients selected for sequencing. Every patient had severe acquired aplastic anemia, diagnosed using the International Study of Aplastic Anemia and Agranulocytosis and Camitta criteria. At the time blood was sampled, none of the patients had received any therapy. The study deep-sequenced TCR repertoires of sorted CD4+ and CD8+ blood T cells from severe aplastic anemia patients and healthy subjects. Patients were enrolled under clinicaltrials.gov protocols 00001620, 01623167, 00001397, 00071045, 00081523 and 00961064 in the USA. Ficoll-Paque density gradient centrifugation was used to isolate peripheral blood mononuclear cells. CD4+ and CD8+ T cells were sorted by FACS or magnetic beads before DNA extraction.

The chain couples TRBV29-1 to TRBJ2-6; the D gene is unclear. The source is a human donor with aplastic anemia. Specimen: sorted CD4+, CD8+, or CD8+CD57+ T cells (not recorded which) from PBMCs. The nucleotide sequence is TGCAGCGTTGCTTGGTCTGGGGCCAACGTCCTGACTTTC. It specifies CSVAWSGANVLTF.